The rows below give T cell receptor beta chains drawn from one sample of a study of T cell repertoires in cytomegalovirus infection. MiXCR was run by TCRdb on the reads, yielding one entry per CDR3 protein. The data show under 350,000 distinct CDR3 sequences, about 20% seen once. The antigens these receptors bind are not known. Sequenced here: cultured PBMCs, sampled from culture after CMV antigen stimulation. These receptors came from a human donor in good health (CMV status not recorded). Some clones in this sample may be carry-over from other donors' samples. CDR3s include the opening cysteine and the closing phenylalanine or tryptophan. The D gene is left open where the match is weak. The listing skips clone size in some rows; elsewhere it reads once, few, many or a size class.

J: TRBJ2-5; D: .; V: TRBV29-1; size: .; length: 14; CDR3: CSVIRGGDQETQYF; DNA: TGCAGCGTGATTCGCGGAGGAGACCAAGAGACCCAGTACTTC
J: TRBJ1-2; D: .; V: TRBV12-3/TRBV12-4; size: .; length: 12; CDR3: CANSEGFGGYTF; DNA: TGTGCCAACAGTGAGGGTTTCGGGGGCTACACCTTC
J: TRBJ2-1; D: TRBD2; V: TRBV9; size: few; length: 16; CDR3: CASSGASGSVYNEQFF; DNA: TGTGCCAGCAGCGGCGCTAGCGGGAGTGTGTACAATGAGCAGTTCTTC
J: TRBJ2-7; D: .; V: TRBV6-2/TRBV6-3; size: .; length: 13; CDR3: CASRPTGSYEQYF; DNA: TGTGCCAGCAGACCGACAGGTTCCTACGAGCAGTACTTC
J: TRBJ1-5; D: .; V: TRBV6-2/TRBV6-3; size: .; length: 17; CDR3: CASRISGLIGGNQPQHF; DNA: TGTGCCAGCAGAATATCGGGGCTCATCGGGGGAAATCAGCCCCAGCATTTT
J: TRBJ1-2; D: .; V: TRBV7-9; size: many; length: 18; CDR3: CASSRLGYKKPIGYGYTF; DNA: TGTGCCAGCAGCCGCCTGGGGTATAAAAAACCTATTGGCTATGGCTACACCTTC
J: TRBJ2-1; D: TRBD2; V: TRBV6-2/TRBV6-3; size: few; length: 13; CDR3: CASSYSREGEQFF; DNA: TGTGCCAGCAGTTACTCGAGGGAGGGTGAGCAGTTCTTC
J: TRBJ2-3; D: TRBD2; V: TRBV7-9; size: few; length: 13; CDR3: CVSGRAISDTQYF; DNA: TGTGTCTCGGGGAGGGCCATTTCAGATACGCAGTATTTT
J: TRBJ2-5; D: TRBD2; V: TRBV5-8; size: .; length: 14; CDR3: CASSPGRGKETQYF; DNA: TGTGCCAGCAGCCCTGGGAGGGGAAAAGAGACCCAGTACTTC
J: TRBJ2-7; D: TRBD1; V: TRBV12-3/TRBV12-4; size: few; length: 15; CDR3: CASSYRGINPLEQYF; DNA: TGTGCCAGCAGTTACAGGGGGATTAATCCCCTCGAGCAGTACTTC
J: TRBJ2-4; D: .; V: TRBV7-2; size: many; length: 14; CDR3: CASSRDMVEGIQYF; DNA: TGTGCCAGCAGCCGCGACATGGTCGAGGGCATTCAGTACTTC
J: TRBJ2-3; D: TRBD2; V: TRBV29-1; size: .; length: 13; CDR3: CSVGPGGGDTQYF; DNA: TGCAGCGTCGGACCGGGAGGAGGTGATACGCAGTATTTT
J: TRBJ1-2; D: .; V: TRBV4-1; size: .; length: 13; CDR3: CASSQTGSNVYTF; DNA: TGCGCCAGCAGCCAAACAGGGTCAAACGTCTACACCTTC
J: TRBJ2-7; D: .; V: TRBV7-2; size: .; length: 15; CDR3: CASSRGGGGIDEQYF; DNA: TGTGCCAGCAGCCGGGGTGGAGGGGGTATCGACGAGCAGTACTTC
J: TRBJ2-1; D: TRBD2; V: TRBV12-5; size: .; length: 18; CDR3: CASSFSEVTSGRPSEQFF; DNA: TGTGCTAGTAGTTTCTCCGAGGTGACTAGCGGGAGGCCGAGTGAGCAGTTCTTC
J: TRBJ1-1; D: .; V: TRBV7-2; size: .; length: 17; CDR3: CASSLKWEDKRNTEAFF; DNA: TGTGCCAGCAGCTTAAAATGGGAGGATAAACGGAACACTGAAGCTTTCTTT
J: TRBJ2-1; D: TRBD2; V: TRBV20-1; size: few; length: 15; CDR3: CSAPQLAGGRNEQFF; DNA: TGCAGTGCTCCGCAACTAGCGGGAGGGCGGAATGAGCAGTTCTTC
J: TRBJ1-1; D: .; V: TRBV19; size: many; length: 14; CDR3: CASRLDGDHTEAFF; DNA: TGTGCCAGTAGACTGGACGGCGATCACACTGAAGCTTTCTTT
J: TRBJ2-1; D: .; V: TRBV7-9; size: few; length: 16; CDR3: CASSPASRVRGNEQFF; DNA: TGTGCCAGCAGCCCCGCCAGCAGGGTAAGGGGCAATGAGCAGTTCTTC
J: TRBJ1-1; D: .; V: TRBV2; size: .; length: 16; CDR3: CASTDLGEGTLSGAFF; DNA: TGTGCCAGCACCGACCTTGGGGAAGGGACCCTGTCGGGAGCTTTCTTT
J: TRBJ2-4; D: .; V: TRBV6-5; size: .; length: 16; CDR3: CASMGHPSLAKNIQYF; DNA: TGTGCCAGCATGGGACATCCTAGTCTAGCCAAAAACATTCAGTACTTC
J: TRBJ2-7; D: TRBD2; V: TRBV27; size: .; length: 15; CDR3: CASSLLGSGRYEQYF; DNA: TGTGCCAGCAGTTTACTCGGTAGCGGGAGATACGAGCAGTACTTC
J: TRBJ2-4; D: TRBD2; V: TRBV7-6; size: many; length: 16; CDR3: CASSLRGRVRGNIQYF; DNA: TGTGCCAGCAGCTTACGCGGGAGGGTCCGGGGAAACATTCAGTACTTC
J: TRBJ1-1; D: TRBD1; V: TRBV12-3/TRBV12-4; size: many; length: 15; CDR3: CASRPGGVTRTEAFF; DNA: TGTGCCAGCAGACCAGGGGGTGTTACGCGGACTGAAGCTTTCTTT
J: TRBJ1-5; D: TRBD1; V: TRBV4-1; size: few; length: 14; CDR3: CASSQRQGYQPQHF; DNA: TGCGCCAGCAGCCAACGACAGGGGTATCAGCCCCAGCATTTT
J: TRBJ1-6; D: .; V: TRBV28; size: large; length: 12; CDR3: CAIDTGNSPLHF; DNA: TGTGCCATCGACACGGGAAATTCACCCCTCCACTTT
J: TRBJ2-1; D: TRBD2; V: TRBV11-2; size: .; length: 12; CDR3: CASSFSGRAQFF; DNA: TGTGCCAGCAGCTTTAGCGGGAGAGCCCAGTTCTTC
J: TRBJ1-1; D: .; V: TRBV7-6; size: many; length: 14; CDR3: CASSLGLGNTEAFF; DNA: TGTGCCAGCAGCTTAGGGCTGGGGAACACTGAAGCTTTCTTT
J: TRBJ2-1; D: .; V: TRBV29-1; size: few; length: 11; CDR3: CSVVGDNEQFF; DNA: TGCAGCGTTGTCGGGGACAATGAGCAGTTCTTC
J: TRBJ2-5; D: .; V: TRBV18; size: few; length: 13; CDR3: CASSTGLGETQYF; DNA: TGTGCCAGCTCCACCGGTTTGGGAGAGACCCAGTACTTC
J: TRBJ2-2; D: TRBD2; V: TRBV4-1; size: .; length: 16; CDR3: CASSQELAGVSGELFF; DNA: TGCGCCAGCAGCCAAGAACTAGCGGGAGTCTCCGGGGAGCTGTTTTTT
J: TRBJ2-3; D: .; V: TRBV10-3; size: few; length: 14; CDR3: CAISESTGKRAQYF; DNA: TGTGCCATCAGTGAGTCGACCGGGAAAAGGGCGCAGTATTTT
J: TRBJ1-2; D: TRBD1; V: TRBV20-1; size: few; length: 14; CDR3: CSARDGTGRDGYTF; DNA: TGCAGTGCTAGAGACGGGACAGGGAGGGATGGCTACACCTTC
J: TRBJ2-3; D: .; V: TRBV7-2; size: many; length: 13; CDR3: CASSLVAGDTQYF; DNA: TGTGCCAGCAGCTTAGTAGCCGGAGATACGCAGTATTTT
J: TRBJ2-2; D: TRBD2; V: TRBV11-2; size: few; length: 16; CDR3: CASSLDRRGSPGELFF; DNA: TGTGCCAGCAGCTTAGATAGACGCGGGAGCCCCGGGGAGCTGTTTTTT
J: TRBJ1-1; D: .; V: TRBV7-9; size: many; length: 12; CDR3: CASSRGGTEAFF; DNA: TGTGCCAGCAGCCGAGGGGGGACTGAAGCTTTCTTT
J: TRBJ1-4; D: .; V: TRBV2; size: .; length: 13; CDR3: CASTGLGEEKLFF; DNA: TGTGCCAGCACCGGACTGGGGGAGGAAAAACTGTTTTTT
J: TRBJ2-7; D: TRBD2; V: TRBV7-2; size: few; length: 15; CDR3: CASSPIPGRGYEQYF; DNA: TGTGCCAGCAGCCCCATCCCCGGGAGGGGGTACGAGCAGTACTTC